Listed below are T cell receptor beta chains from one sample, sequenced in a study of blood T cell repertoires in COVID-19. Libraries were prepared by immunoSEQ multiplex PCR; TCRdb keeps only in-frame clonotypes and omits some of them. This table has around 140,000 clones, approximately 91% appearing once. Material: peripheral blood. The receptors were gathered from a man between 65 and 79 years old with acute or convalescent COVID-19. Both conserved end residues are part of each CDR3. A D gene is named only where the DNA matches it firmly. The size entry is marked missing in some rows and otherwise reads once, few, many or a size class.

j_gene,abundance,v_gene,d_gene,CDR3aa,CDR3nt
TRBJ1-4,-,TRBV27,TRBD1,CASSILLVGTGDEKLFF,TGTGCCAGCAGTATTTTACTCGTCGGGACAGGGGATGAAAAACTGTTTTTT
TRBJ2-1,-,TRBV16,TRBD2,CASSQTRIAGGNEQFF,TGTGCCAGCAGCCAAACTAGGATAGCGGGAGGCAATGAGCAGTTCTTC
TRBJ2-5,-,TRBV19,TRBD2,CASSTQGLTSGGHQETQYF,TGTGCCAGTAGTACTCAAGGGTTGACTAGCGGGGGCCACCAAGAGACCCAGTACTTC
TRBJ2-7,-,TRBV7-9,TRBD1,CASSPPRGGDPYEQYF,TGTGCCAGCAGCCCACCGAGAGGGGGCGATCCCTACGAGCAGTACTTC
TRBJ2-1,-,TRBV5-1,-,CATRRGTGPYNEQFF,TGCGCCACCCGCCGGGGAACGGGCCCTTACAATGAGCAGTTCTTC
TRBJ2-7,once,TRBV6-5,TRBD1,CASSVTGGGYEQYF,TGTGCCAGCAGCGTTACAGGGGGCGGTTACGAGCAGTACTTC
TRBJ1-2,-,TRBV5-1,TRBD1,CASSGGQPNYGYTF,TGCGCCAGCAGCGGGGGACAGCCCAACTATGGCTACACCTTC
TRBJ2-7,-,TRBV6-6,-,CASSYSTQGLGEQYF,TGTGCCAGCAGTTACTCGACCCAGGGGCTGGGCGAGCAGTACTTC
TRBJ2-7,-,TRBV7-2,-,CASSLSQTVSYEQYF,TGTGCCAGCAGCTTATCCCAGACAGTTTCCTACGAGCAGTACTTC
TRBJ2-3,-,TRBV10-3,TRBD2,CAISESTSGGSDTQYF,TGTGCCATCAGTGAGTCGACTAGCGGGGGGTCAGATACGCAGTATTTT
TRBJ2-7,-,TRBV3-1/TRBV3-2,TRBD2,CASSLRTSGSYEQYF,TGTGCCAGCAGCCTCCGGACTAGCGGGAGCTACGAGCAGTACTTC
TRBJ2-1,-,TRBV29-1,TRBD2,CSVVPAGVLDEQFF,TGCAGCGTTGTGCCAGCGGGAGTTTTGGATGAGCAGTTCTTC
TRBJ2-5,-,TRBV24-1,TRBD1,CATSDFTETGAWQETQYF,TGTGCCACCAGTGATTTTACTGAAACAGGGGCCTGGCAAGAGACCCAGTACTTC
TRBJ1-5,-,TRBV19,-,CASSTRRGGNQPQHF,TGTGCCAGTAGTACCCGACGGGGAGGCAATCAGCCCCAGCATTTT
TRBJ2-2,-,TRBV4-2,-,CASSQDSSANTGELFF,TGTGCCAGCAGCCAAGATTCTAGCGCGAACACCGGGGAGCTGTTTTTT
TRBJ2-7,-,TRBV24-1,TRBD1,CATTAGTGQIYEQYF,TGTGCCACAACGGCCGGGACAGGGCAAATCTACGAGCAGTACTTC
TRBJ2-3,-,TRBV5-1,TRBD2,CASSLVAGGLTDTQYF,TGCGCCAGCAGCTTGGTAGCGGGGGGGCTGACAGATACGCAGTATTTT
TRBJ1-1,-,TRBV6-1,TRBD1,CASSEWTGGTNTEAFF,TGTGCCAGCAGTGAATGGACAGGGGGAACGAACACTGAAGCTTTCTTT
TRBJ2-1,once,TRBV5-4,TRBD1,CASRVTGVYNEQFF,TGTGCCAGCAGGGTAACAGGGGTCTACAATGAGCAGTTCTTC
TRBJ2-7,-,TRBV5-1,TRBD2,CASSLFSGATYEQYF,TGCGCCAGCAGCCTCTTTAGCGGGGCAACCTACGAGCAGTACTTC
TRBJ2-3,-,TRBV7-6,-,CASSPGHGADTQYF,TGTGCCAGCAGTCCAGGTCACGGGGCAGATACGCAGTATTTT
TRBJ1-2,-,TRBV28,-,CASSLSVVRGYTF,TGTGCCAGCAGTTTATCGGTTGTGCGTGGCTACACCTTC
TRBJ2-5,-,TRBV18,TRBD2,CASSPGTSGGETQYF,TGTGCCAGCTCACCCGGGACTAGCGGGGGAGAGACCCAGTACTTC
TRBJ1-6,-,TRBV18,TRBD1,CASSPDRAEISPLHF,TGTGCCAGCTCACCGGACAGGGCAGAGATTTCACCCCTCCACTTT